The clone carrying this T cell receptor (beta chain) was found a few times. The antigen is unknown. This entry comes from a study of response to subunit inactivated influenza vaccine. In germline, CDR1 is MNHEY, CDR2 SMNVEV (reference sequence). Trimming removed 5 bases from V and 4 bases from J; junction bases left unmatched: 8. This CDR3 is built from 15 residues. TCRdb analysed the RT-PCR reads with MiXCR anew, one entry per CDR3 protein. Of around 150,000 distinct CDR3 sequences listed, approximately 11% are singletons. General study results and limits: The authors proposed limited new T cell recruitment per seasonal influenza vaccination.

The TCR sequence derives from a man aged 50-59 years who received an inactivated influenza vaccine. Sequencing used non-naive T cells sorted from PBMCs, obtained roughly 45 days after vaccination. The chain employs TRBV27 and TRBJ2-3; 8 nucleotides agree with TRBD1. CDR3 nucleotide sequence: TGTGCCAGCAGTCGCCGGACAGGGCTTCCAGATACGCAGTATTTT. Residues: CASSRRTGLPDTQYF.